A selection of T cell receptor beta chains follows, all from one sample in a study of cytomegalovirus exposure and HLA in healthy donors. TCRdb keeps only in-frame clones here, not all; method: immunoSEQ multiplex PCR. The data show under 250,000 clones, over 65% seen once. What was sequenced was PBMCs. Receptors originate from a woman aged 25 to 45 in good health and CMV-seronegative. CDR3s include the opening cysteine and the closing phenylalanine or tryptophan. The D gene is left open where the match is weak. Size is stated for part of the rows, as once, few or many counts, or as a class when the clone is expanded.

d_call | clone_size | j_call | v_call | cdr3_aa | cdr3_nt
. | . | TRBJ2-7 | TRBV30 | CAWSPQPRGYEQYF | TGTGCCTGGAGTCCCCAGCCCAGAGGCTACGAGCAGTACTTC
TRBD1 | . | TRBJ2-3 | TRBV19 | CASTRTGGLRDTQYF | TGTGCCAGTACGAGAACAGGGGGCTTGAGAGATACGCAGTATTTT
. | . | TRBJ1-1 | TRBV15 | CATSVIQNTEAFF | TGTGCCACCAGTGTCATACAGAACACTGAAGCTTTCTTT
. | . | TRBJ1-5 | TRBV27 | CASSFQGPYQPQHF | TGTGCCAGCAGTTTCCAGGGTCCATATCAGCCCCAGCATTTT
. | . | TRBJ1-3 | TRBV5-1 | CASSLNSRSGNTIYF | TGCGCCAGCAGCTTAAACAGCCGCTCTGGAAACACCATATATTTT
TRBD1 | . | TRBJ1-2 | TRBV7-9 | CASSDRAGYGYTF | TGTGCCAGCAGCGACAGGGCTGGCTATGGCTACACCTTC
TRBD2 | . | TRBJ2-3 | TRBV5-1 | CASSHRLAGKTDTQYF | TGCGCCAGCAGCCATAGACTAGCGGGGAAAACAGATACGCAGTATTTT
. | . | TRBJ2-3 | TRBV7-8 | CASTFYEADTQYF | TGTGCCAGCACCTTCTATGAAGCAGATACGCAGTATTTT
TRBD1 | . | TRBJ1-4 | TRBV5-6 | CASSWGTATNEKLFF | TGTGCCAGCAGCTGGGGGACAGCAACTAATGAAAAACTGTTTTTT
TRBD1 | . | TRBJ2-5 | TRBV28 | CASSSSGTGIQETQYF | TGTGCCAGCAGTTCGTCCGGGACAGGGATCCAAGAGACCCAGTACTTC
TRBD2 | . | TRBJ2-1 | TRBV29-1 | CSVDRAGGPKNEQFF | TGCAGCGTTGACAGGGCGGGAGGGCCGAAGAATGAGCAGTTCTTC
. | . | TRBJ1-5 | TRBV5-1 | CASSLARPDGNQPQHF | TGCGCCAGCAGCTTGGCCAGGCCAGACGGCAATCAGCCCCAGCATTTT
TRBD2 | . | TRBJ2-3 | TRBV5-8 | CASSLPLAGRATQYF | TGTGCCAGCAGCCTACCCCTAGCGGGGAGAGCTACGCAGTATTTT
. | . | TRBJ2-7 | TRBV6-5 | CASSVVRLGYEQYF | TGTGCCAGCAGTGTAGTGAGACTAGGGTACGAGCAGTACTTC
. | . | TRBJ1-5 | TRBV29-1 | CSVLTGGSNQPQHF | TGCAGCGTTCTAACGGGGGGCAGTAATCAGCCCCAGCATTTT
. | . | TRBJ2-1 | TRBV11-1 | CASSLSLGLRNEQFF | TGTGCCAGCAGCCTCTCATTAGGACTACGCAATGAGCAGTTCTTC
TRBD1 | . | TRBJ1-1 | TRBV18 | CASSPRAGGNTEAFF | TGTGCCAGCTCCCCCAGGGCAGGGGGGAACACTGAAGCTTTCTTT
. | . | TRBJ2-3 | TRBV11-3 | CASSSDSSTDTQYF | TGTGCCAGCAGTTCGGACAGTAGCACAGATACGCAGTATTTT
. | few | TRBJ1-5 | TRBV7-9 | CSSSQPRQPQHF | TGTTCCAGCAGCCAACCGCGTCAGCCCCAGCATTTT
. | . | TRBJ2-1 | TRBV13 | CASSLLHNEQFF | TGTGCCAGCAGCTTACTCCACAATGAGCAGTTCTTC
. | . | TRBJ1-1 | TRBV28 | CASSFAGENTEAFF | TGTGCCAGCAGTTTCGCAGGGGAGAACACTGAAGCTTTCTTT
. | . | TRBJ1-2 | TRBV30 | CAWIAGQYGYTF | TGTGCCTGGATCGCAGGACAATATGGCTACACCTTC
TRBD2 | . | TRBJ2-5 | TRBV10-3 | CAISESRRGEQYF | TGTGCCATCAGTGAGTCGCGGCGGGGGGAGCAGTACTTC
TRBD1 | . | TRBJ2-3 | TRBV5-4 | CASSLDRGLVGTDTQYF | TGTGCCAGCAGCCTAGACAGGGGGTTGGTGGGCACAGATACGCAGTATTTT
. | . | TRBJ1-5 | TRBV9 | CASSVGGGAQQPQHF | TGTGCCAGCAGCGTAGGGGGGGGCGCGCAGCAGCCCCAGCATTTT
. | . | TRBJ1-1 | TRBV10-3 | CAINTGSTEAFF | TGTGCCATCAATACAGGGAGCACTGAAGCTTTCTTT
. | . | TRBJ2-7 | TRBV5-6 | CASTPSRSSYEQYF | TGTGCCAGCACCCCATCGCGGAGCTCCTACGAGCAGTACTTC
TRBD1 | . | TRBJ1-4 | TRBV18 | CASSQKNDRGANEKLFF | TGTGCCAGCTCACAGAAGAATGACAGGGGTGCTAATGAAAAACTGTTTTTT
TRBD1 | . | TRBJ1-5 | TRBV27 | CASSLLGQNQPQHF | TGTGCCAGCAGTTTATTGGGACAGAATCAGCCCCAGCATTTT
. | . | TRBJ2-3 | TRBV5-1 | CASSSFREVSTDTQYF | TGCGCCAGCAGCTCCTTCAGGGAGGTCAGCACAGATACGCAGTATTTT